These 17 T cell receptor beta chains share one sample of origin, sequenced in a study of CD8 T cells in ankylosing spondylitis (TCRdb year 2017). The library was built by means of 5' RACE. TCRdb lists the instrument as Illumina HiSeq 2500. In-frame beta chains were kept once TCRdb had trimmed the public reads at Q25 with fastp and called clones with MiXCR. Each CDR3 protein gets just one entry, which takes the most common genes and DNA from the rows behind it. This sample lists around 130,000 distinct CDR3 sequences; around 7% were detected once. More than 10% of the sample rests with the top ten. The specimen was blood, either unsorted or a sorted T cell fraction (not recorded which). These receptors all come from a male donor with ankylosing spondylitis or in good health (not recorded which).

This clonotype has at least ten counts. The chain carries TRBV15 and TRBJ2-3; no firm D call. The CDR3 contains 15 residues. The V gene's germline CDR1 is LNHNV and CDR2 YYDKDF (reference sequence). Trimming removed 4 bases from V and 2 bases from J, with 13 bases in between. The CDR3 loop is CATSTRYPDTDTQYF. Written as DNA, the CDR3 is TGTGCCACCAGCACCAGATACCCTGACACAGATACGCAGTATTTT.

This clonotype was counted many times. This rearrangement joins TRBV11-2 to TRBJ2-5; possible D gene TRBD1, 6 bases. CDR1 SGHAT and CDR2 FQNNGV come from the germline V gene. V lost 0 bases and J lost 4, with 18 bases in between. The CDR3 consists of 17 residues. DNA of the CDR3: TGTGCCAGCAGCTTAGATCGCCAGGGGCGTGTAGGAGAGACCCAGTACTTC. It is translated as CASSLDRQGRVGETQYF.

This clonotype was recorded many times. The J gene is TRBJ2-3, the V gene TRBV5-6, with a tentative D call TRBD1 (5 bases). V was cut by 4 bases and J by 1 base, with 13 bases left in between. This CDR3 has 15 residues. CDR1 is SGHDT and CDR2 is YYEEEE in the germline V gene. The CDR3 bases are TGTGCCAGCAGCCCAACAGGAGCTCGCACAGATACGCAGTATTTT. Protein sequence: CASSPTGARTDTQYF.

In this sample, this clonotype turned up many times. The chain links TRBV12-3 or TRBV12-4 to TRBJ1-1, with D uncertain. This CDR3 comprises 11 residues. V was shortened by 2 bases and J by 7 bases, with 5 bases between the two germline ends. Written as DNA, the CDR3 is TGTGCCAGCAGTTTAAGTCGTGAAGCTTTCTTT. This translates into CASSLSREAFF.

This clonotype was counted at least ten times. The gene calls are TRBV12-3 or TRBV12-4 and TRBJ1-4; no definite D call. The germline V and J ends were trimmed by 5 bases and 6 bases, with 4 bases remaining between them. The CDR3 loop spans 11 amino acids. This CDR3 is CASSPYEKLFF. The CDR3 DNA follows: TGTGCCAGCAGTCCTTATGAAAAACTGTTTTTT.

In its sample, this clonotype was seen many times. The CDR3 sequence is CASSLVSWRDTEAFF. In nucleotides, the CDR3 is TGCGCCAGCAGCTTGGTATCGTGGAGGGACACTGAAGCTTTCTTT. V and J are TRBV5-1 and TRBJ1-1, with no clear D. With 0 bases removed from V and 3 bases from J, the gap between germline ends came to 12 bases. The CDR3 sequence is 15 residues long. Germline CDR1 reads SGHRS; CDR2 reads YFSETQ.

The sample holds many counts of this clonotype. The chain employs TRBV10-2 and TRBJ2-1; 13 bases are a match to TRBD2. The CDR3 extends over 16 amino acids. V trimming: 2 bases; J trimming: 7 bases; junction bases outside the gene matches: 5. CDR1 is WSHSY and CDR2 is SAAADI in the germline V gene. CDR3 sequence (DNA): TGCGCCAGCAGTGAGCCGGGACTAGCGGGAAGGAATGAGCAGTTCTTC. Residues: CASSEPGLAGRNEQFF.

Ten or more counts support this clonotype. The genes are TRBV5-1 and TRBJ2-4; the D gene is possibly TRBD1 (6 bases). Germline CDR1 reads SGHRS; CDR2 reads YFSETQ. V was trimmed by 8 bases and J by 6 bases, leaving 21 bases between them. This CDR3 spans 15 amino acids. The CDR3 bases are TGCGCCAGTAGCAAGATCCGGCAGGGGAGAAACATTCAGTACTTC. Translated: CASSKIRQGRNIQYF.

This clonotype has ten or more counts. One base away lies a much larger clone, so this may be a sequencing read error. The rearrangement uses TRBV6-2 or TRBV6-3 and TRBJ2-1; D could derive from TRBD1 or TRBD2 (5 bases each). CDR3 length: 19 amino acids. V lost 6 bases and J 4 bases, leaving 28 bases between the germline ends. CDR1 and CDR2 (germline): MNHEY, SVGEGT. This CDR3 reads CASSPTRGPFPSLYNEQFF. The CDR3 DNA is TGTGCCAGCAGCCCAACTAGGGGCCCCTTCCCCTCTCTTTACAATGAGCAGTTCTTC.

This clonotype was seen many times. This sequence joins TRBV7-3 and TRBJ1-5; D gene unclear. The CDR3 is made up of 13 amino acids. Germline V gene data show CDR1 as SGHTA and CDR2 as FQGTGA. V lost 5 bases to trimming and J lost 6 bases, with 11 bases between them. Written as DNA, the CDR3 is TGTGCCAGCAGCCTCGACCGCTCTCAGCCCCAGCATTTT. Its translation: CASSLDRSQPQHF.

This clonotype was observed many times. This chain links TRBV5-1 with TRBJ2-2; D is undetermined. This CDR3 is 15 amino acids long. Between the trimmed V and J ends, which lost 0 bases and 3 bases, there was a span of 9 bases. Per germline, CDR1 SGHRS and CDR2 YFSETQ. CDR3 sequence: CASSLDLGHTGELFF. CDR3 in DNA: TGCGCCAGCAGCTTGGATCTGGGCCACACCGGGGAGCTGTTTTTT.

This clonotype occurred many times. The chain recombines TRBV13 with TRBJ2-7; 10 bases fit TRBD1. Germline trimming cut 3 bases from V and 7 bases from J; bases unmatched to any gene: 6. Germline V CDR1 and CDR2: PRHDT, FYEKMQ (reference sequence). The CDR3 length is 14 residues. The CDR3 region has the DNA TGTGCCAGCAGCTTGACAGGGGGCTCTAGGGAGCAGTACTTC. It translates to CASSLTGGSREQYF.

Many counts were recorded for this clonotype. The chain employs TRBV20-1 and TRBJ1-2; weak D call: TRBD1 (5 bases). The germline gives CDR1 DFQATT, CDR2 SNEGSKA (reference sequence). This CDR3 region has 14 residues. V shed 0 bases and J shed 5 bases, with 13 bases lying between them. In DNA form, the CDR3 reads TGCAGTGCTAGAGATCCGCAGGGCAGATATGGCTACACCTTC. Translated: CSARDPQGRYGYTF.

This clonotype was found many times. V and J are TRBV10-3 and TRBJ2-2, with D uncertain. Looked up from germline, CDR1 is ENHRY and CDR2 is SYGVKD. This CDR3 contains 16 residues. V was cut by 3 bases and J by 6 bases, with 17 bases left in between. In DNA, the CDR3 is TGTGCCATCAGTGAAAAGGCCCCCGGTAGGGCCGGGGAGCTGTTTTTT. It is translated as CAISEKAPGRAGELFF.

This clonotype was seen repeatedly, ten times or more. This chain links TRBV18 with TRBJ2-3; the D gene is possibly TRBD2 (6 bases). Trimming took 3 bases from V and 4 from J, leaving 14 bases between them. Germline V CDR1 and CDR2: KGHSH, LQKENI. CDR3 size: 15 residues. The DNA of the CDR3 is TGTGCCAGCTCACCTTTGCGGGGTGTTTCAGATACGCAGTATTTT. The encoded protein is CASSPLRGVSDTQYF.

There are many counts of this clonotype. This chain joins TRBV5-1 and TRBJ2-5; no clear D. CDR1 is SGHRS and CDR2 is YFSETQ in the germline V gene. The CDR3 is made up of 14 amino acids. Trimming took off 4 bases at V and 2 bases at J, with 12 bases between the two ends. CDR3 residues: CASSPQEIQETQYF. CDR3 nucleotide sequence: TGCGCCAGCAGCCCCCAGGAGATTCAAGAGACCCAGTACTTC.

This clonotype was observed many times. This chain connects TRBV20-1 to TRBJ2-2; TRBD2 aligns across 10 bases. CDR1 is DFQATT, CDR2 SNEGSKA, per germline (reference sequence). The CDR3 loop spans 17 amino acids. J lost 0 bases, V lost 4 bases, and 8 bases had no gene match. The CDR3 reads CSAKEREGPANTGELFF. CDR3 DNA sequence: TGCAGTGCTAAGGAGCGGGAGGGCCCCGCGAACACCGGGGAGCTGTTTTTT.